Reported below is one T cell receptor beta chain. Construction of TCR beta libraries relied on iRepertoire HTBI primers and on Arm-PCR targeting CDR3 regions. TCRdb processed the multiplex PCR reads anew with MiXCR; each CDR3 protein has one entry. Of roughly 260,000 distinct CDR3 sequences in the sample, 18% were seen once. Described time point: newly diagnosed GD, antithyroid drugs for less than 3 months. Making the TCR library involved RNA that had been extracted from PBMCs. Germline V gene lookup returns CDR1 SGHRS and CDR2 YFSETQ. This CDR3 contains 15 residues. V was pared by 4 bases and J by 5 bases, with 6 bases of the junction left unmatched. The source of the sample is a study of regulatory T cells in long-lasting Graves disease. The same specimen was also included in a second study, on T cells in Graves' hyperthyroidism and ophthalmopathy.

The receptor was derived from a woman in her twenties or thirties with Graves disease. The specimen was peripheral blood mononuclear cells (PBMCs), collected at new diagnosis, from a patient treated with antithyroid drugs. The chain has TRBV5-1 and TRBJ2-3, with 11 bases lining up with TRBD2. The CDR3 region has the DNA TGCGCCAGCAGCCTTAGCGGGAGGGAAGGAGATACGCAGTATTTT. Its protein is CASSLSGREGDTQYF.